Presented here are 23 T cell receptor beta chains from one specimen sequenced in a study of T-cell reconstitution after alpha-beta-depleted transplantation in children. It was with unique molecular identifiers that the TCRbeta library was prepared. TCRdb called the PCR reads again in MiXCR, with one record for every CDR3 protein. The data contain 55,000 to 65,000 distinct CDR3 sequences, 40% to 55% of them singletons. The sequencing used PBMCs, mostly from graft donor cells, collected 360 days after TCRalphabeta/CD19-depleted stem cell transplant. These receptor sequences come from a male patient under 18 who had a stem cell transplant for acute lymphoblastic leukemia, so the T cells may come from the graft donor.

The genes are TRBV5-5 and TRBJ2-1; 7 bases are shared with TRBD1. J gave up 9 bases and V 0 bases, and 6 bases lay outside the gene matches. The germline V gene encodes CDR1 SGHKS and CDR2 YYEKEE (reference sequence). The CDR3 contains 14 residues. CDR3 bases: TGTGCCAGCAGCTTGGCTCGACAGGGTTCTGAGCAGTTCTTC. Protein: CASSLARQGSEQFF.

This clonotype was seen a handful of times. The chain couples TRBV29-1 to TRBJ2-7; 9 bases map to TRBD1. CDR3 length: 14 amino acids. Germline values: CDR1 SQVTM, CDR2 ANQGSEA. J was trimmed by 3 bases and V by 3 bases; bases with no gene match: 6. CDR3 DNA sequence: TGCAGCGTTGAGGGACAGGGCAGAGACTACGAGCAGTACTTC. Amino acids: CSVEGQGRDYEQYF.

V is TRBV10-2 and J is TRBJ2-3; 7 positions agree with TRBD1. The CDR3 has 15 amino acids. After removal of 2 bases from V and 2 bases from J, the junction contained 4 bases not matched to a gene. CDR1 and CDR2 (germline): WSHSY, SAAADI. In DNA form, the CDR3 reads TGCGCCAGCAGTGAGACAGGGGATATCACAGATACGCAGTATTTT. Its translation: CASSETGDITDTQYF.

The V call is TRBV2, the J call TRBJ2-7; the match to TRBD2 covers 9 bases. V lost 9 bases to trimming and J lost 3 bases; unmatched junction nucleotides: 9. The CDR3 is 14 residues long. Germline V gives CDR1 SNHLY, CDR2 FYNNEI. CDR3 loop: CARGPGAGGYEQYF. In DNA, the CDR3 is TGTGCCAGAGGGCCCGGAGCGGGAGGCTACGAGCAGTACTTC.

The chain carries TRBV7-6 and TRBJ2-2, with D perhaps TRBD1 or TRBD2 (5 bases each). Germline lookup yields CDR1 SGHVS and CDR2 FNYEAQ. V lost 4 bases, J lost 4 bases, and 7 bases lay in between. The length of the CDR3 is 13 residues. CDR3 amino acids: CASSSGPTGELFF. CDR3 nucleotides: TGTGCCAGCAGCTCGGGGCCCACCGGGGAGCTGTTTTTT.

This clonotype has a handful of counts. V gene TRBV20-1 combines with J gene TRBJ2-1; 9 bases map to TRBD2. The CDR3 is 14 amino acids. Trimming removed 4 bases from V and 6 bases from J; junction bases left unmatched: 7. The V gene's germline CDR1 is DFQATT and CDR2 SNEGSKA (reference sequence). CDR3 protein: CSANLAGALNEQFF. The CDR3 nucleotides read TGCAGTGCTAACTTAGCGGGGGCCCTCAATGAGCAGTTCTTC.

CDR3: CASSHGGSYEQYF. CDR3 nucleotides: TGTGCCAGCAGCCACGGGGGTTCCTACGAGCAGTACTTC. V and J are TRBV14 and TRBJ2-7, with D perhaps matching TRBD2 (6 bases). The CDR3 has 13 residues. Germline values: CDR1 SGHDN, CDR2 FVKESK. The V end lost 3 bases, the J end lost 1 base, and 7 bases lay between the germline ends.

The chain recombines TRBV6-2 or TRBV6-3 with TRBJ2-5; unclear D gene. CDR1 is MNHEY, CDR2 SVGEGT, per germline. Deletions cut 7 bases from V and 0 bases from J, with 6 bases between. The CDR3 is 12 amino acids. As DNA, the CDR3 is TGTGCCAGCACCGACCACCAAGAGACCCAGTACTTC. Protein: CASTDHQETQYF.

This chain links TRBV27 with TRBJ2-7; the match to TRBD2 covers 11 bases. This CDR3 is built from 15 residues. The germline V gene encodes CDR1 MNHEY and CDR2 SMNVEV (reference sequence). V shed 6 bases, J shed 7 bases, and the junction held 11 bases outside the gene matches. This CDR3 reads CASSFIAGGPGEQYF. DNA of the CDR3: TGTGCCAGCAGCTTTATAGCGGGAGGGCCGGGGGAGCAGTACTTC.

This chain uses TRBV5-1 with TRBJ2-2; TRBD1 aligns across 7 bases. With 0 bases clipped from V and 3 bases from J, the junction kept 2 bases outside the gene matches. This CDR3 comprises 15 residues. Germline V gives CDR1 SGHRS, CDR2 YFSETQ. Here the CDR3 DNA reads TGCGCCAGCAGCTTGGAAGGGGGCCACACCGGGGAGCTGTTTTTT. Translated, it gives CASSLEGGHTGELFF. Combining the CDR3 with reference TRBV5-1 and TRBJ2-2 gives the whole variable domain KAGVTQTPRYLIKTRGQQVTLSCSPISGHRSVSWYQQTPGQGLQFLFEYFSETQRNKGNFPGRFSGRQFSNSRSEMNVSTLELGDSALYLCASSLEGGHTGELFFGEGSRLTVL.

This clonotype was observed a handful of times. The chain carries TRBV16 and TRBJ2-1, with 10 bases that match TRBD1. The germline V gene has CDR1 KGHSY and CDR2 FQNENV. The CDR3 has 16 residues. J was trimmed by 8 bases and V by 2 bases; bases with no gene match: 9. This CDR3 is CASSQGDRGYRDEQFF. CDR3 nucleotides: TGTGCCAGCAGCCAAGGGGACAGGGGATATAGGGATGAGCAGTTCTTC. The full variable domain, in which reference TRBV16 and TRBJ2-1 provide the parts outside the CDR3, is GEEVAQTPKHLVRGEGQKAKLYCAPIKGHSYVFWYQQVLKNEFKFLISFQNENVFDETGMPKERFSAKCLPNSPCSLEIQATKLEDSAVYFCASSQGDRGYRDEQFFGPGTRLTVL.

This clonotype was detected only a few times. The rearrangement uses TRBV24-1 and TRBJ2-1; 8 positions agree with TRBD1. CDR1 is KGHDR, CDR2 SFDVKD, per germline. V shed 4 bases and J 6 bases; nucleotides not matched to a gene: 10. CDR3 length equals 16 residues. CDR3 sequence: CATSESGTGLSNEQFF. In DNA form, the CDR3 reads TGTGCCACCAGTGAGTCCGGGACAGGTCTATCCAATGAGCAGTTCTTC.

This clonotype was seen a handful of times. The chain has TRBV7-9 and TRBJ2-1; TRBD2 agrees at 12 bases. The CDR3 length is 17 residues. Trimming at V came to 1 base and at J to 7 bases, leaving 8 bases not matched to a gene. In germline, CDR1 is SEHNR, CDR2 FQNEAQ (reference sequence). The CDR3 DNA reads TGTGCCAGCAGCTTAGGCGGGGGACTAGCGGGTAGAAATGAGCAGTTCTTC. As protein: CASSLGGGLAGRNEQFF.

V usage is TRBV24-1 and J usage is TRBJ2-7; D might be TRBD2 (6 bases). The CDR3 sequence is 14 residues long. V lost 9 bases and J 3 bases, leaving 17 bases between the germline ends. Germline CDR1 and CDR2: KGHDR and SFDVKD. The CDR3 DNA sequence: TGTGCCACCTCACCCCAGGGCGGGGACTACGAGCAGTACTTC. It yields the protein CATSPQGGDYEQYF.

This rearrangement joins TRBV7-3 to TRBJ2-6, with D unresolved. The ends were cut back, 0 bases at V and 4 bases at J, with 4 bases in the middle. The CDR3 runs 14 residues. The germline CDR1 and CDR2 sequences are SGHTA and FQGTGA. The CDR3 protein is CASSLTPGANVLTF. In DNA, the CDR3 is TGTGCCAGCAGCTTAACGCCCGGGGCCAACGTCCTGACTTTC.

In its sample, this clonotype was seen a few times. The genes are TRBV29-1 and TRBJ2-1; D is possibly TRBD1 or TRBD2 (6 bases each). Trimming shortened V by 3 bases and J by 8 bases, and 14 bases separated the two germline ends. Germline CDR1 and CDR2: SQVTM and ANQGSEA. This CDR3 spans 13 amino acids. In nucleotides, the CDR3 is TGCAGCGTTGACGGGGGCTGGAAGGATGAGCAGTTCTTC. This encodes CSVDGGWKDEQFF.

This clonotype was found a few times. The rearrangement joins TRBV6-5 to TRBJ2-2; D call uncertain. Trimming stripped 8 bases from V and 2 bases from J, with 6 bases between. Germline V gene lookup returns CDR1 MNHEY and CDR2 SVGAGI. The CDR3 length is 12 residues. The CDR3 protein is CASVENTGELFF. The DNA for the CDR3 is TGTGCCAGCGTCGAAAACACCGGGGAGCTGTTTTTT.

This clonotype was counted between two and nine times. This chain joins TRBV20-1 and TRBJ2-7; D is unclear. V was cut by 0 bases and J by 4 bases, with 13 bases left in between. Germline CDR1 and CDR2: DFQATT and SNEGSKA (reference sequence). The CDR3 totals 14 residues. The CDR3 region has the DNA TGCAGTGCTAGAGATTCAGGTCTCCCTTACGAGCAGTACTTC. Residues: CSARDSGLPYEQYF.

The rearrangement joins TRBV4-2 to TRBJ2-5; TRBD2 aligns across 7 bases. V was clipped by 1 base and J by 5 bases; unmatched bases: 10. The CDR3 covers 16 residues. From germline, CDR1 is LGHNA and CDR2 YNFKEQ. The CDR3 sequence is CASSQVGGRGMETQYF. DNA for the CDR3: TGTGCCAGCAGCCAAGTGGGCGGGAGAGGGATGGAGACCCAGTACTTC.

The rearrangement links TRBV7-8 to TRBJ2-5; D ambiguous. V gave up 3 bases and J gave up 6 bases, with 14 bases separating them. Germline lookup yields CDR1 SGHVS and CDR2 FQNEAQ. The CDR3 extends over 14 amino acids. CDR3 protein: CASSLGSVGKTQYF. CDR3 nucleotides: TGTGCCAGCAGCTTGGGCAGCGTCGGAAAGACCCAGTACTTC.

This clonotype occurred once. The chain couples TRBV9 to TRBJ1-2, with D possibly TRBD1 on 5 matching bases. Germline values: CDR1 SGDLS, CDR2 YYNGEE. The CDR3 spans 14 residues. Trimming stripped 0 bases from V and 5 bases from J, with 11 bases between. The CDR3 coding sequence is TGTGCCAGCAGCGTAGGGGCAGGGTGGTATGGCTACACCTTC. Its protein is CASSVGAGWYGYTF.

The V call is TRBV15, the J call TRBJ2-2, with 9 bases fitting TRBD1. Germline CDR1 is LNHNV and CDR2 is YYDKDF (reference sequence). V lost 9 bases to trimming and J lost 2 bases; unmatched junction nucleotides: 7. The CDR3 contains 15 residues. The CDR3 DNA follows: TGTGCCACAGGGGACAGGGTCCACAACACCGGGGAGCTGTTTTTT. Translated: CATGDRVHNTGELFF.

This clonotype was detected a few times. CDR3 in amino acids: CASSQLAAGSTDTQYF. CDR3 DNA sequence: TGTGCCAGCAGCCAACTAGCGGCCGGTAGCACAGATACGCAGTATTTT. V is TRBV7-2 and J is TRBJ2-3; 8 bases fit TRBD2. The CDR3 is made up of 16 amino acids. In germline, CDR1 is SGHTA, CDR2 FQGNSA. Germline trimming cut 5 bases from V and 0 bases from J; bases unmatched to any gene: 7.